In this sample, the clone carrying this TCR beta chain turned up a few times. V lost 7 bases to trimming and J lost 1 base; unmatched junction nucleotides: 5. Germline V gives CDR1 MNHEY, CDR2 SMNVEV (reference sequence). CDR3 size: 14 residues. These data originate in a study of T-cell memory formation after mild COVID-19. One entry per CDR3 protein results from TCRdb running MiXCR on the 5' RACE reads. The data contain 300,000 to 350,000 distinct CDR3 sequences, roughly 13% of them singletons. The receptor was isolated from a man between 18 and 29 years old who had mild COVID-19 (a few samples of this study predate the infection). Cell type and time point are not known. The J gene is TRBJ2-3, the V gene TRBV27, with 7 bases that match TRBD2. The sequenced sample was PBMCs or a T cell subset sorted from them (not recorded which). CDR3 protein: CASTGLGGTDTQYF. The CDR3 coding sequence is TGTGCCAGCACCGGACTAGGAGGCACAGATACGCAGTATTTT.